This entry concerns a single TCR beta chain. Its target is not known. This sample was included in a study of T cell repertoires in cytomegalovirus infection. Study summary: Selection of CMV epitopes for the study included recently identified HLA-C-restricted and well-studied HLA-B-restricted ones. Public TCR beta signatures indicated both CMV infection and matching HLA type.

Study-wide results and caveats: Based on cumulative public TCR beta family frequency, carriers of CMV plus the relevant HLA were identified.

TCRdb recomputed calls from the reads with MiXCR, one row per CDR3 protein. This sample has around 900,000 distinct CDR3 sequences, with 30% to 40% found just once. This CDR3 region has 16 residues. The V segment lost 5 bases and the J segment 5 bases; nucleotides outside the gene matches: 10. The germline V gene has CDR1 LNHDA and CDR2 SQIVND (reference sequence). The receptor's source is a human donor in good health (CMV status not recorded). Some clones in this sample may be carry-over from other donors' samples. The sequencing used cultured CD8+ T cells from PBMCs, collected from culture after CMV antigen stimulation. The chain couples TRBV19 to TRBJ1-5, with 9 nucleotides matching TRBD1. The CDR3 loop is CASSGRDRDYDQPQHF. In nucleotides, the CDR3 is TGTGCCAGTAGTGGCAGGGACAGGGACTACGATCAGCCCCAGCATTTT.